A single sample gave rise to the 12 T cell receptor beta chains below, sequenced in a study of blood T cell repertoires in COVID-19. Measured with immunoSEQ multiplex PCR; TCRdb has only the in-frame clones, and not every one. The table records roughly 110,000 clones, around 75% of them present only once. The sequenced sample was peripheral blood. The receptors derive from a human donor with acute or convalescent COVID-19. The donor label of this sample is uncertain.

As concerns this clone: Different DNA sequences within this sample yield the same CDR3. The CDR3 protein is CASSQDLNQPQHF. CDR3 coding DNA: TGTGCCAGCAGCCAAGACCTCAATCAGCCCCAGCATTTT. This chain links TRBV3-1 (or the pseudogene TRBV3-2) with TRBJ1-5; D is unclear. Trimming took off 0 bases at V and 3 bases at J, with 3 bases between the two ends. This CDR3 spans 13 amino acids. Germline values: CDR1 LGHDT, CDR2 YNNKEL (reference sequence).

This clone has a single count. The chain is built from TRBV12-3 or TRBV12-4 and TRBJ1-5; D is ambiguous. This CDR3 comprises 13 residues. Trimming took 1 base from V and 6 from J, leaving 7 bases between them. The CDR3 protein is CASSLERGQPQHF. DNA for the CDR3: TGTGCCAGCAGTTTAGAGCGCGGTCAGCCCCAGCATTTT.

CDR3 nucleotide sequence: TGTGCAAGTCGAAACGAAGGGGGTTCTGGAAACACCATATATTTT. As protein: CASRNEGGSGNTIYF. This chain joins TRBV12-2 and TRBJ1-3; the listed D gene, TRBD1, was not tested against the DNA. TRBV12-2 counts as a pseudogene. The CDR3 sequence is 15 residues long.

The table lists this clone with many counts. V and J are TRBV30 and TRBJ2-2; D is possibly TRBD2 (5 bases). The CDR3 totals 14 residues. V lost 6 bases and J 0 bases, leaving 11 bases between the germline ends. The germline V gene has CDR1 GTSNPN and CDR2 SVGIG (reference sequence). This chain's CDR3 is CACPGESNTGELFF. In DNA form, the CDR3 reads TGTGCCTGCCCCGGGGAATCGAACACCGGGGAGCTGTTTTTT.

This chain uses TRBV29-1 with TRBJ1-6; a possible D gene is TRBD1 (5 bases). The CDR3 spans 12 residues. V lost 6 bases and J lost 7, with 10 bases in between. Germline loops: CDR1 SQVTM, CDR2 ANQGSEA. The CDR3 sequence is CSVQEGNSPLHF. The CDR3 DNA reads as TGCAGCGTACAGGAGGGGAATTCACCCCTCCACTTT.

This clone has at least ten counts. This rearrangement joins TRBV3-1 (or the pseudogene TRBV3-2) to TRBJ1-3; 7 bases align to TRBD1. This CDR3 is 15 amino acids long. The germline gives CDR1 LGHDT, CDR2 YNNKEL (reference sequence). Trimming took 4 bases from V and 2 from J; bases not matched to a gene: 5. The CDR3 sequence is CASSRQQGPGNTIYF. Written as DNA, the CDR3 is TGTGCCAGCAGCCGACAACAGGGGCCTGGAAACACCATATATTTT.

The V gene is TRBV29-1, the J gene TRBJ2-2, with 9 bases fitting TRBD1. In germline, CDR1 is SQVTM, CDR2 ANQGSEA. V was pared by 3 bases and J by 1 base, with 3 bases of the junction left unmatched. The CDR3 is 15 amino acids. The CDR3 loop reads CSVETGGLNTGELFF. The CDR3 DNA is TGCAGCGTTGAGACAGGGGGACTGAACACCGGGGAGCTGTTTTTT.

This clone occurred a few times. This chain connects TRBV5-1 to TRBJ2-5; a possible D gene is TRBD2 (6 bases). Trimming removed 3 bases from V and 5 bases from J, with 17 bases in between. The CDR3 is made up of 15 amino acids. Germline V gene lookup returns CDR1 SGHRS and CDR2 YFSETQ. The CDR3 spells CASSSWGEAGETQYF. CDR3 DNA sequence: TGCGCCAGCAGCTCGTGGGGGGAAGCGGGTGAGACCCAGTACTTC.

The sample holds a few counts of this clone. This chain connects TRBV6-1 to TRBJ2-7; possible D gene TRBD1, 7 bases. The CDR3 extends over 16 amino acids. V lost 0 bases to trimming and J lost 4 bases, with 16 bases between them. Germline values: CDR1 MNHNS, CDR2 SASEGT. The CDR3: CASSEAAGGGGYEQYF. CDR3 nucleotide sequence: TGTGCCAGCAGTGAAGCAGCAGGGGGAGGAGGGTACGAGCAGTACTTC.

The chain uses TRBV7-8 and TRBJ2-7, with a possible D match to TRBD2 (6 bases). Germline assignment: CDR1 SGHVS and CDR2 FQNEAQ. This CDR3 is built from 14 residues. V gave up 2 bases and J gave up 3 bases, with 11 bases separating them. The DNA for the CDR3 is TGTGCCAGCAGCTTATCTCCGGGAGACTACGAGCAGTACGTC. It specifies CASSLSPGDYEQYV.

CDR3 DNA sequence: TGCGCCAGCAGCACCCCGACAGGGGGCAATACTGAAGCTTTCTTT. This translates into CASSTPTGGNTEAFF. The rearrangement uses TRBV4-1 and TRBJ1-1, with 10 bases aligning to TRBD1. The CDR3 spans 15 residues. CDR1 is MGHRA and CDR2 is YSYEKL in the germline V gene. The V and J ends lost 5 bases and 5 bases, in that order; junction bases with no gene match: 8.

This chain links TRBV4-2 with TRBJ2-1; 7 bases fit TRBD2. Germline V gives CDR1 LGHNA, CDR2 YNFKEQ. After removal of 5 bases from V and 8 bases from J, the junction contained 15 bases not matched to a gene. CDR3 length: 16 amino acids. CDR3 region: CASSTTQLAPEDEQFF. CDR3 in DNA: TGTGCCAGCAGCACTACACAACTAGCGCCGGAGGATGAGCAGTTCTTC.